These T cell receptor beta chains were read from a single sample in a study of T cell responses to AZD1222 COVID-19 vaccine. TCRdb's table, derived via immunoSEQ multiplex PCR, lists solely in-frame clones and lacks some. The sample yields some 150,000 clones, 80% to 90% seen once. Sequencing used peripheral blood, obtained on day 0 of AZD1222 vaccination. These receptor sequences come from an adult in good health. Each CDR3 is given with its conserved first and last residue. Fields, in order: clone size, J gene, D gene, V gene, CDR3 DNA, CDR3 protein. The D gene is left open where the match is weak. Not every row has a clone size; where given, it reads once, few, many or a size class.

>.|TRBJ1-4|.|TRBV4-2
TGTGCCAGCAGCCAAGGGCTGGCGGGGACCTCAACTAATGAAAAACTGTTTTTT
CASSQGLAGTSTNEKLFF
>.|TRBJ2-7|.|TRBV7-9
TGTGCCAGCAGCCTCTCTGTAGGCGAGCAGTACTTC
CASSLSVGEQYF
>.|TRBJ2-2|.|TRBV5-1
TGCGCCAGCAGCTTGGCCATAGGCGGGGAGCTGTTTTTT
CASSLAIGGELFF
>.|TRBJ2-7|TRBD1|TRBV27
TGTGCCAGCAGTTATGGGACAGATGCTTCCTACGAGCAGTACTTC
CASSYGTDASYEQYF
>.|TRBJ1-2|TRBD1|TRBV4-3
TGCGCCAGCAGCCAAGATCGTCCAGGGGGGTATGGCTACACCTTC
CASSQDRPGGYGYTF
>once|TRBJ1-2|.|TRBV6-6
TGTGCCAGCAGCCCGACAGAAGAATATGGCTACACCTTC
CASSPTEEYGYTF
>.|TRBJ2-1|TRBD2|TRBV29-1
TGCAGCGTTGAAGTAGCGGGAGTTGGAAATGAGCAGTTCTTC
CSVEVAGVGNEQFF
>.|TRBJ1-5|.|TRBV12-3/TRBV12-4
TGTGCCAGCAGTCCACACAGTCAGCCCCAGCATTTT
CASSPHSQPQHF
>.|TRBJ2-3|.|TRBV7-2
TGTGCCAGCAGCTTAGACGGAGCGGTCCGAGCAGATACGCAGTATTTT
CASSLDGAVRADTQYF
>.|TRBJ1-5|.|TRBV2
TGTGCCAGCAGTCCTTTGGACCAAATGGTCCAGCCCCAGCATTTT
CASSPLDQMVQPQHF
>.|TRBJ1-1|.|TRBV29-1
TGCAGCGTTACCCCCAAATTAGGAACCACTGAAGCTTTCTTT
CSVTPKLGTTEAFF
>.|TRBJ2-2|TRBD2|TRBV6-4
TGTGCCAGCGGCCCCGGACTAGCGGGAGTGGGACCTACCGGGGAGCTGTTTTTT
CASGPGLAGVGPTGELFF
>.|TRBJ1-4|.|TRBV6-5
TGTGCCACTGCGGGGCGGTTTAATGAAAAACTGTTTTTT
CATAGRFNEKLFF
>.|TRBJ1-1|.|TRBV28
TGTGCCAGCACCACAGGAGGGGGGGCGGGAACTGAAGCTTTCTTT
CASTTGGGAGTEAFF
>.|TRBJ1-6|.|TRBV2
TGTGCCAGCAGAGAGGGCCCCGGGGGGAATTCACCCCTCCACTTT
CASREGPGGNSPLHF
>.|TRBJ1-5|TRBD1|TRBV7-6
TGTGCCAGCAGCTTAGCAGCAGGGGGCGATCAGCCCCAGCATTTT
CASSLAAGGDQPQHF
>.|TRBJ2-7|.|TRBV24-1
TGTGCCACCCCGAGTGAAGCCAGGGGTTACGAGCAGTACTTC
CATPSEARGYEQYF
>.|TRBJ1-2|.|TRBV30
TGTGCCTGGAGCGATACAGGGTGGAGGGGCTACACCTTC
CAWSDTGWRGYTF
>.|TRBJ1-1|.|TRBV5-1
TGCGCCAGTTGCTTCGCCAGCATAGGGACTGAAGCTTTCTTT
CASCFASIGTEAFF
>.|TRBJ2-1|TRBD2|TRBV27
TGTGCCAGCAAACTGAGCGGGAGATTAGCGCGTGAGCAGTTCTTC
CASKLSGRLAREQFF
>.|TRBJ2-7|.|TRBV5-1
TGCGCCAGCAGCGGAAACAGGGAAGGGCTGGGAGAGCAGTACTTC
CASSGNREGLGEQYF
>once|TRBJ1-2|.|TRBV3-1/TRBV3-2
TGTGCCAGCAGCCAAGGTAGAGATGGCTACACCTTC
CASSQGRDGYTF
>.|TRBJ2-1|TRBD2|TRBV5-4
TGTGCCAGCAGCGTTAAACTAGCGGGAGGCACTGAGCAGTTCTTC
CASSVKLAGGTEQFF
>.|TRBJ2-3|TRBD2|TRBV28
TGTGCCAGCAGTTTCCCAGGACTAGCGGGGGTAGTGGATACGCAGTATTTT
CASSFPGLAGVVDTQYF
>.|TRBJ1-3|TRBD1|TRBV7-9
TGTGCCAGCCCGACCCAGGGGGGCTCTGGAAACACCATATATTTT
CASPTQGGSGNTIYF
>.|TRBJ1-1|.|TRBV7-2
TGTGCCAGCAGCTTAGACAGGTCTGAAGCTTTCTTT
CASSLDRSEAFF
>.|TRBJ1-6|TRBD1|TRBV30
TGTGCCTGGCAAGCCGGGACAGGGGCCTCACCCCTCCACTTT
CAWQAGTGASPLHF
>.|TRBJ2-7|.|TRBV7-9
TGTGCCAGCAGCTTAGGTCCGGACGAGCAGTACTTC
CASSLGPDEQYF
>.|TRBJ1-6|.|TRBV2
TGTGCCAGCCTAATAGACCGAACTAAACCGGGCGACAAGAATTCACCCCTCCACTTT
CASLIDRTKPGDKNSPLHF
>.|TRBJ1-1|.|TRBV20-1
TGCAGTGCGCCCGAAGCTTTCTTT
CSAPEAFF